Presented here are 20 T cell receptor beta chains from one specimen sequenced in a study of blood T cell repertoires in COVID-19 (dated by TCRdb to between 2020 and 2021). Receptor libraries were prepared by the immunoSEQ multiplex PCR assay. TCRdb took over this immuneACCESS table, retaining in-frame rearrangements with V and J assigned. Such tables are incomplete; in checked studies, under half of the missing clones stem from an unresolved V gene, and the remainder is unexplained. Within this sample are over 150,000 clones, with approximately 86% of them counted one time only. The biggest ten clones account for roughly 2.4% of the sample. The specimen was peripheral blood. These receptors were obtained from a woman older than 75 with COVID-19, enrolled during active disease.

V gene TRBV28 combines with J gene TRBJ1-1; weak D call: TRBD1 (6 bases). Trimming stripped 2 bases from V and 0 bases from J, with 10 bases between. This CDR3 comprises 15 residues. The germline gives CDR1 MDHEN, CDR2 SYDVKM. This chain's CDR3 is CASSLAYRVNTEAFF. The CDR3 DNA is TGTGCCAGCAGTTTAGCGTACAGGGTGAACACTGAAGCTTTCTTT.

The chain links TRBV28 to TRBJ2-7, with a tentative D call TRBD2 (5 bases). The CDR3 is made up of 15 amino acids. CDR1 is MDHEN and CDR2 is SYDVKM in the germline V gene. Trimming left V 6 bases short and J 2 bases short, with 17 bases between. This chain's CDR3 is CASSTPGSYAYEQYF. The CDR3 DNA follows: TGTGCCAGCAGCACCCCGGGGTCATACGCCTACGAGCAGTACTTC.

The J gene is TRBJ1-2, the V gene TRBV6-5; 8 nucleotides match TRBD1. The CDR3 spans 15 residues. The V gene end was trimmed by 6 bases and the J gene end by 4 bases; junction bases not matched to a gene: 10. CDR1 is MNHEY and CDR2 is SVGAGI in the germline V gene. The CDR3 region has the DNA TGTGCCAGCAGATATAGGGACAGGACCCTCTATGGCTACACCTTC. Protein product: CASRYRDRTLYGYTF.

This chain uses TRBV28 with TRBJ2-3; 10 positions match TRBD2. The germline V gene encodes CDR1 MDHEN and CDR2 SYDVKM. The CDR3 contains 15 residues. V lost 5 bases, J lost 3 bases, and 5 bases stayed unmatched. The CDR3 nucleotides are TGTGCCAGCAGTCCCTCTAGCGGGAGAACAGATACGCAGTATTTT. Residues: CASSPSSGRTDTQYF.

On this clone: Other DNA sequences within the sample encode an identical CDR3. This chain connects TRBV28 to TRBJ1-2; D possibly corresponds to TRBD1 (6 bases). This CDR3 region has 13 residues. Per the germline V gene, CDR1 is MDHEN and CDR2 is SYDVKM. V was trimmed by 3 bases and J by 4 bases, leaving 9 bases between them. The CDR3 spells CASSFQGGYGYTF. The CDR3 region has the DNA TGTGCCAGCAGTTTCCAAGGGGGCTATGGCTACACCTTC.

The chain combines TRBV5-1 with TRBJ2-3; 8 nucleotides agree with TRBD2. J gave up 3 bases and V 2 bases, and 5 bases lay outside the gene matches. The CDR3 is 15 amino acids. From germline, CDR1 is SGHRS and CDR2 YFSETQ. The CDR3 spells CASSFSRGGTDTQYF. In nucleotides, the CDR3 is TGCGCCAGCAGCTTTTCCCGGGGGGGGACAGATACGCAGTATTTT.

The chain links TRBV4-3 to TRBJ1-2; D may be TRBD1 (5 bases). Germline CDR1 and CDR2: LGHNA and YSLEER. The CDR3 has 15 residues. V lost 0 bases, J lost 8 bases, and 16 bases lay in between. CDR3 region: CASSQEQAPQVGYTF. DNA of the CDR3: TGCGCCAGCAGCCAAGAACAGGCGCCTCAGGTGGGCTACACCTTC.

This chain uses TRBV6-4 with TRBJ2-3; D is possibly TRBD2 (6 bases). The germline V gene has CDR1 MRHNA and CDR2 SNTAGT. The CDR3 covers 12 residues. Trimming removed 3 bases from V and 12 bases from J, with 13 bases in between. In DNA, the CDR3 is TGTGCCAGCAGTGAGCAAGCGGGCCCTCAGTATTTT. Its translation: CASSEQAGPQYF.

The rearrangement uses TRBV5-1 and TRBJ2-2; no firm D call. CDR3 size: 15 residues. The V gene's germline CDR1 is SGHRS and CDR2 YFSETQ. V was cut by 0 bases and J by 1 base, with 7 bases left in between. As DNA, the CDR3 is TGCGCCAGCAGCTTGGACAGCTGGAACACCGGGGAGCTGTTTTTT. Protein sequence: CASSLDSWNTGELFF.

The chain couples TRBV5-8 to TRBJ1-4; possibly TRBD1 for D (5 bases). Trimming took 0 bases from V and 8 from J, leaving 17 bases between them. Germline lookup yields CDR1 SGHTS and CDR2 YDEGEE. The CDR3 consists of 16 residues. CDR3 loop: CASSLAQGRLKEKLFF. CDR3 nucleotides: TGTGCCAGCAGCTTGGCGCAGGGAAGATTAAAAGAAAAACTGTTTTTT.

This clone was seen only a few times. The chain employs TRBV2 and TRBJ1-6, with 8 positions matching TRBD1. Germline V gene lookup returns CDR1 SNHLY and CDR2 FYNNEI. V was pared by 1 base and J by 7 bases, with 3 bases of the junction left unmatched. The CDR3 is 15 amino acids. The CDR3 coding sequence is TGTGCCAGCAGTGAAGAAAGACAGGGGAATTCACCCCTCCACTTT. Translation gives CASSEERQGNSPLHF.

The chain employs TRBV28 and TRBJ2-7; 12 bases line up with TRBD2. The germline CDR1 and CDR2 sequences are MDHEN and SYDVKM. There are 16 residues in the CDR3. Trimming at V came to 4 bases and at J to 4 bases, leaving 8 bases not matched to a gene. CDR3 DNA: TGTGCCAGCAGTTCGATGTTCCTAGCGGGAGGGTACGAGCAGTACTTC. Translating it yields CASSSMFLAGGYEQYF.

The V call is TRBV4-3, the J call TRBJ2-2; TRBD2 agrees at 7 bases. J gave up 6 bases and V 0 bases, and 4 bases lay outside the gene matches. The CDR3 is made up of 15 amino acids. Germline-derived CDR1 and CDR2 are LGHNA and YSLEER. The CDR3 coding sequence is TGCGCCAGCAGCCAAGATGGGGGAGGGCCCGGGGAGCTGTTTTTT. Its protein is CASSQDGGGPGELFF.

V is TRBV28 and J is TRBJ2-7; D possibly corresponds to TRBD1 (6 bases). Deletions cut 8 bases from V and 2 bases from J, with 13 bases between. The CDR3 totals 13 residues. The germline V gene has CDR1 MDHEN and CDR2 SYDVKM. The CDR3 is CASAQPGAYEQYF. CDR3 in DNA: TGTGCCAGCGCACAGCCAGGGGCCTACGAGCAGTACTTC.

This chain uses TRBV15 with TRBJ2-7; 8 bases align to TRBD1. The CDR3 is made up of 18 amino acids. CDR1 LNHNV and CDR2 YYDKDF come from the germline V gene (reference sequence). V shed 6 bases and J 0 bases; nucleotides not matched to a gene: 16. CDR3 sequence: CATRDTGTGDRGSYEQYF. CDR3 DNA sequence: TGTGCCACCAGAGACACCGGGACAGGAGACCGAGGCTCCTACGAGCAGTACTTC.

This rearrangement joins TRBV15 to TRBJ1-4; TRBD1 agrees at 9 bases. CDR1 and CDR2 from the germline V gene are LNHNV and YYDKDF (reference sequence). The CDR3 sequence is 14 residues long. The V segment lost 1 base and the J segment 7 bases; nucleotides outside the gene matches: 1. CDR3 DNA: TGTGCCACCAGCAGAGGGGGACAGGGTGAAAAACTGTTTTTT. Protein: CATSRGGQGEKLFF.

CDR3 sequence: CASSSQGALGNTIYF. CDR3 coding DNA: TGTGCCAGCAGCTCCCAGGGGGCACTTGGAAACACCATATATTTT. The V gene is TRBV6-5, the J gene TRBJ1-3; 8 bases agree with TRBD1. In germline, CDR1 is MNHEY, CDR2 SVGAGI. This CDR3 has 15 residues. The trim removed 6 bases at V and 3 bases at J, leaving 7 bases unmatched.

The chain is built from TRBV7-2 and TRBJ2-1, with TRBD2 matching 7 bases. V lost 4 bases to trimming and J lost 1 base; unmatched junction nucleotides: 13. The CDR3 is made up of 18 amino acids. Germline CDR1 SGHTA, CDR2 FQGNSA. The CDR3 DNA reads as TGTGCCAGCAGCTCCCATGGGCCAGCGGGGACTTCCTACAATGAGCAGTTCTTC. This gives the protein CASSSHGPAGTSYNEQFF.

This clone showed up just once. The CDR3 sequence: CASSWGTSGTSGTDTQYF. The CDR3 DNA reads TGCGCCAGCAGCTGGGGGACATCCGGGACTAGCGGCACAGATACGCAGTATTTT. The chain uses TRBV5-1 and TRBJ2-3, with TRBD2 matching over 10 bases. The germline V gene encodes CDR1 SGHRS and CDR2 YFSETQ. CDR3 length equals 18 residues. V trimming: 3 bases; J trimming: 1 base; junction bases outside the gene matches: 11.

A few counts support this clone. The chain links TRBV7-9 to TRBJ1-1, with D perhaps matching TRBD1 (6 bases). This CDR3 region has 15 residues. V was shortened by 3 bases and J by 1 base, with 12 bases between the two germline ends. Germline CDR1 and CDR2: SEHNR and FQNEAQ (reference sequence). CDR3 DNA: TGTGCCAGCAGCTTTCGGACAGCCACGAACACTGAAGCTTTCTTT. Protein: CASSFRTATNTEAFF.